The T cell receptor (beta chain) described here comes from a study of shared clonotypes between healthy human individuals. Turning to the study itself: CD8 memory received one plate per donor, CD8 naive two, CD4 memory three and CD4 naive three.

Here immunoSEQ multiplex PCR was the method, and the copy in TCRdb shows in-frame clones only, minus some. Of approximately 350,000 clones listed, around 67% are singletons. Study-wide points: Non-shared clonotypes displayed generation probabilities falling below those of clonotypes present in all four donors. Richness estimates generally favored naive over memory subsets.

The CDR3 length is 13 residues. Trimming took off 3 bases at V and 8 bases at J, with 11 bases between the two ends. Germline CDR1 reads LGHNA; CDR2 reads YSLEER. To note about this clone: Its cognate antigen is unknown.

This receptor was identified in a young man in good health. The chain uses TRBV4-3 and TRBJ2-1; D might be TRBD2 (6 bases). Sequencing was done on a sample of memory CD4+ T cells sorted from blood. Subset indicated: CD45RA-negative fraction. CDR3 nucleotide sequence: TGCGCCAGCAGCCACCCCTCGGGGGATGAGCAGTTCTTC. Its translation is CASSHPSGDEQFF.